This paragraph covers one T cell receptor beta chain sequence. The antigen is undetermined. The data stem from a study of regulatory T cells. Overall study findings and caveats: In CD3G-deficient patients, conventional CD4+ T cells were enriched for hydrophobic CDR3 residues at positions 6 and 7.

Regulatory (CD25-high CD127-low) and conventional (CD25-low CD127-high) CD4+ T cells were sorted separately. The PCR used 52 TRBV and 13 TRBJ primers. Only in-frame clones appear in the TCRdb table, and some are missing; sequencing was by immunoSEQ multiplex PCR. There are about 29,000 clones in the sample; around 92% occur only once, and about 1.6% lies in the top ten. V was shortened by 6 bases and J by 0 bases, with 12 bases between the two germline ends. The CDR3 totals 15 residues. Per the germline V gene, CDR1 is LNHDA and CDR2 is SQIVND (reference sequence). The chain recombines TRBV19 with TRBJ2-1; D not resolved. The TCR sequence derives from a young adult with CD3G deficiency. Sequenced material: conventional CD4+ T cells sorted from blood. The CDR3: CASSRTTSSYNEQFF. CDR3 coding DNA: TGTGCCAGTAGCCGAACTACGAGCTCCTACAATGAGCAGTTCTTC.